Listed below are T cell receptor beta chains from one sample, sequenced in a study of T cells in localized non-small cell lung cancer. Using immunoSEQ multiplex PCR, the repertoire was profiled, and TCRdb retains in-frame clones only, with some absent. The table has several thousand clones, under 95% seen once. This sample comprised peripheral blood mononuclear cells, obtained before any cancer treatment. The receptors originated from a male donor aged 60 or over with stage II lung adenocarcinoma. Both conserved end residues are part of each CDR3. The D gene is left open where the match is weak. Part of the rows lack a size; the others show once, few, many or a class for expanded clones.

V,D,size,J,DNA,CDR3
TRBV19,TRBD1,NA,TRBJ1-5,TGTGCCAGTAGTATAGGAGACAGGGTGAGTCAGCCCCAGCATTTT,CASSIGDRVSQPQHF
TRBV29-1,NA,NA,TRBJ1-1,TGCAGCGGTAGTGGACTGGGCGTGGAAGCTTTCTTT,CSGSGLGVEAFF
TRBV7-9,NA,NA,TRBJ2-7,TGTGCCAGCAGCTTTTTTAGTCCAGGCTCCGGGGAGCAGTGCTTC,CASSFFSPGSGEQCF
TRBV5-1,NA,NA,TRBJ1-1,TGCGCCAGCAGCTTGATGGCGAACACTGAAGCTTTCTTT,CASSLMANTEAFF
TRBV19,NA,NA,TRBJ2-5,TGTGCCAGTAGTATAGCGGGGATAAGGGAGACCCAGTACTTC,CASSIAGIRETQYF
TRBV5-1,NA,NA,TRBJ2-4,TGCGCCAGCAGCTCTCCGGGGTTAGACATTCAGTACTTC,CASSSPGLDIQYF
TRBV10-3,NA,few,TRBJ1-2,TGTGCCATCCGGAAGAGGGAGGGGGTCTATGGCTACACCTTC,CAIRKREGVYGYTF
TRBV30,NA,NA,TRBJ1-5,TGTGCCTGGAGGGGGGCTATTAATCAGCCCCAGCATTTT,CAWRGAINQPQHF
TRBV5-5,TRBD1,NA,TRBJ1-1,TGTGCCAGCAGTTCGGGACAGGGCGGATTCTTGACTGAAGCTTTCTTT,CASSSGQGGFLTEAFF
TRBV5-4,NA,NA,TRBJ2-6,TGTGCCAGCAGCCTCCCCGGGGCTGGGGCCAACGTCCTGACTTTC,CASSLPGAGANVLTF
TRBV7-2,TRBD1,NA,TRBJ2-7,TGTGCCAGCAGCTCCCGGGGACAGGGGCTCGAGCAGTACTTC,CASSSRGQGLEQYF
TRBV7-3,NA,NA,TRBJ2-2,TGTGCCAGCAGCTTAGGAGGGAAGAGGACCGGGGAGCTGTTTTTT,CASSLGGKRTGELFF
TRBV5-8,NA,NA,TRBJ1-4,TGTGCCAGCAGCTTGATAACGGTGAATGAAAAACTGTTTTTT,CASSLITVNEKLFF
TRBV10-1,TRBD2,NA,TRBJ2-1,TGCGCCAGCAGTGATCTAGCGGGGGCCCAGTACGCACTACATGGTGAGCAGTTCTTC,CASSDLAGAQYALHGEQFF
TRBV7-2,NA,NA,TRBJ2-7,TGTGCCAGCAGCTTAGGGATGGGGCGGGCGCAGTACGAGCAGTACTTC,CASSLGMGRAQYEQYF
TRBV11-2,NA,NA,TRBJ2-1,TGTGCCAGCAGCTTAGATGGCGGGGGCTTTCTTTGGGAGCAGTTCTTC,CASSLDGGGFLWEQFF
TRBV30,NA,once,TRBJ2-7,TGTGCCTGGAGTGAAGTCTATTTCTACGAGCAGTACTTC,CAWSEVYFYEQYF
TRBV27,NA,NA,TRBJ1-5,TGTGCCAGCAGTCCGACCCCGACAGAGACTCAGCCCCAGCATTTT,CASSPTPTETQPQHF
TRBV5-1,TRBD2,NA,TRBJ2-1,TGCGCCAGCAGCTTCCCAGCGGGGGTGGATGAGCAGTTCTTC,CASSFPAGVDEQFF
TRBV7-2,NA,NA,TRBJ1-1,TGTGCCAGCAGCTTAGCACGGCAGAACACTGAAGCTTTCTTT,CASSLARQNTEAFF
TRBV7-9,NA,NA,TRBJ1-6,TGTGCCAGCAGGTCCACAAGCCCCTATAATTCACCCCTCCACTTT,CASRSTSPYNSPLHF
TRBV20-1,NA,NA,TRBJ2-7,TGCAGTGCTAGTGAAATCTACGAGCAGTACTTC,CSASEIYEQYF
TRBV27,NA,NA,TRBJ2-1,TGTGCCAGCTCCCAATTCACGGCACTAGGGCAGTTCTTC,CASSQFTALGQFF
TRBV5-8,NA,NA,TRBJ1-5,TGTGCCAGCAGCTTGAATGAGGGCCCGGCCATTAATCAGCCCCAGCATTTT,CASSLNEGPAINQPQHF
TRBV6-1,NA,NA,TRBJ1-1,TGTGCCAGCAGTGACCGACAGGATGAAACTGAAGCTTTCTTT,CASSDRQDETEAFF
TRBV6-1,TRBD1,NA,TRBJ1-1,TGTGCCAGCAGTGTTTTGGGACAGGGACTGGGGGGGAACACTGAAGCTTTCTTT,CASSVLGQGLGGNTEAFF
TRBV7-2,NA,NA,TRBJ1-3,TGTGCCAGCAGCTTAGCGGCCGGGGCTGGAAACACCATATATTTT,CASSLAAGAGNTIYF
TRBV5-4,NA,NA,TRBJ2-2,TGTGCCAGCAGCTTTGGAGGGAGCCCCCACGGGGAGCTGTTTTTT,CASSFGGSPHGELFF
TRBV6-6,TRBD1,NA,TRBJ1-2,TGTGCCAGCCGATTACCGGGACAGGGGGGCTATGGCTACACCTTC,CASRLPGQGGYGYTF
TRBV5-3,NA,NA,TRBJ2-5,TGTGCCAGAAGCTTGGCCGCTCAGTCTCACCAAGAGACCCAGTACTTC,CARSLAAQSHQETQYF
TRBV5-6,NA,NA,TRBJ1-2,TGTGCCAGCAGCCCTACAGGAGTAAACTATGGCTACACCTTC,CASSPTGVNYGYTF
TRBV11-2,NA,once,TRBJ2-2,TGTGCCAGCAGCTTAGATCTTAGGAACACCGGGGAGCTGTTTTTT,CASSLDLRNTGELFF
TRBV12-5,NA,NA,TRBJ2-7,TGTGCTAGTGCCCTCGCCCCCGGGGGCTTCCCCTCAGGCGAGCAGTACTTC,CASALAPGGFPSGEQYF
TRBV6-5,NA,NA,TRBJ2-5,TGTGCCAGCAGTGGAACCGGGACCGCGGAGACCCAGTACTTC,CASSGTGTAETQYF
TRBV6-1,NA,NA,TRBJ2-4,TGTGCCAGCAGTGCGAACAGGGAGAACATTCAGTACTTC,CASSANRENIQYF
TRBV7-9,NA,NA,TRBJ1-5,TGTGCCAGCAGCCCACAGACAGCAAATCAGCCCCAGCATTTT,CASSPQTANQPQHF
TRBV7-3,NA,NA,TRBJ1-5,TGTGCCAGCGGGAGCGAAAACCTGGGGGTTGGTCAGCCCCAGCATTTT,CASGSENLGVGQPQHF